The 20 T cell receptor beta chains reported below all come from one sample, sequenced in a study of CD8 T cells in Susac syndrome. It was with random hexamers that about 0.45 to 1 ug RNA was reverse transcribed. One entry per CDR3 protein results from TCRdb running MiXCR on the immunoSEQ multiplex PCR reads. The sample includes approximately 190,000 distinct CDR3 sequences, 85% to 95% seen only once; the top ten take around 0.096%. The sample consisted of CD4+ T cells from PBMCs. These receptor sequences come from a human donor in good health.

This rearrangement joins TRBV29-1 to TRBJ1-2, with D hard to call. V gave up 8 bases and J gave up 7 bases, with 20 bases separating them. CDR1 and CDR2 from the germline V gene are SQVTM and ANQGSEA. This CDR3 region has 13 residues. The CDR3 here is CSSESGQTSGYTF. As DNA, the CDR3 is TGCAGCTCCGAGTCAGGCCAAACTTCTGGCTACACCTTC.

The rearrangement uses TRBV29-1 and TRBJ2-1; perhaps D is TRBD1 or TRBD2 (5 bases each). The germline V gene has CDR1 SQVTM and CDR2 ANQGSEA. CDR3 length: 13 amino acids. V lost 4 bases and J lost 3, with 10 bases in between. For the CDR3, the DNA is TGCAGCGTTGGGGCTGGGGGCTACAATGAGCAGTTCTTC. Protein: CSVGAGGYNEQFF.

The V gene is TRBV7-9, the J gene TRBJ1-2; a weak D match, TRBD1 (6 bases). V lost 1 base and J lost 0, with 12 bases in between. Germline V gives CDR1 SEHNR, CDR2 FQNEAQ (reference sequence). There are 16 residues in the CDR3. CDR3 DNA: TGTGCCAGCAGCTTAGGGGGGGCCCCTGCTAACTATGGCTACACCTTC. Protein sequence: CASSLGGAPANYGYTF.

This clonotype has a handful of counts. The chain has TRBV18 and TRBJ2-7; 10 bases map to TRBD1. Germline V gene lookup returns CDR1 KGHSH and CDR2 LQKENI. The CDR3 covers 14 residues. V lost 3 bases, J lost 2 bases, and 1 base stayed unmatched. The CDR3 protein is CASSPGQGAYEQYF. The CDR3 region has the DNA TGTGCCAGCTCACCTGGACAGGGGGCCTACGAGCAGTACTTC.

For the CDR3, the DNA is TGTGCCAGCAGTTACTCCGGTCACGGGGAGCTGTTTTTT. Protein sequence: CASSYSGHGELFF. This chain links TRBV6-2 or TRBV6-3 with TRBJ2-2; D gene uncertain. The CDR3 spans 13 residues. Trimming took off 0 bases at V and 7 bases at J, with 6 bases between the two ends. Germline assignment: CDR1 MNHEY and CDR2 SVGEGT.

The V gene is TRBV20-1, the J gene TRBJ2-5; D is undetermined. CDR1 and CDR2 from the germline V gene are DFQATT and SNEGSKA (reference sequence). V was cut by 3 bases and J by 5 bases, with 7 bases left in between. This CDR3 is built from 11 residues. CDR3 DNA sequence: TGCAGTGCTAGTTATCCGGAGACCCAGTACTTC. Its translation is CSASYPETQYF.

This clonotype was seen just once. The chain carries TRBV12-3 or TRBV12-4 and TRBJ2-5; 10 bases are a match to TRBD2. After removal of 5 bases from V and 2 bases from J, the junction contained 8 bases not matched to a gene. CDR3 length: 16 residues. The CDR3 DNA reads TGTGCCAGCAGTCCCGGACTAGCGGATCTACAAGAGACCCAGTACTTC. It yields the protein CASSPGLADLQETQYF.

V usage is TRBV7-9 and J usage is TRBJ1-4; 7 bases map to TRBD1. CDR1 is SEHNR, CDR2 FQNEAQ, per germline (reference sequence). V shed 3 bases and J 8 bases; nucleotides not matched to a gene: 15. The CDR3 has 17 amino acids. As DNA, the CDR3 is TGTGCCAGCAGCTTGGCACCCAGACAGGGACTCGGCGAAAAACTGTTTTTT. Encoded protein: CASSLAPRQGLGEKLFF.

The V gene is TRBV19, the J gene TRBJ2-1; a weak D match, TRBD2 (6 bases). Per the germline V gene, CDR1 is LNHDA and CDR2 is SQIVND (reference sequence). The CDR3 is made up of 14 amino acids. Trimming removed 6 bases at V and 0 bases at J, with 9 bases between. CDR3 nucleotide sequence: TGTGCCAGTAGGGGGGAGGTCTCCTACAATGAGCAGTTCTTC. Amino acid sequence: CASRGEVSYNEQFF.

The chain recombines TRBV7-2 with TRBJ1-2, with TRBD1 matching 10 bases. The CDR3 covers 13 residues. Germline CDR1 and CDR2: SGHTA and FQGNSA. With 5 bases clipped from V and 7 bases from J, the junction kept 4 bases outside the gene matches. The CDR3 DNA reads TGTGCCAGCAGCGGGGGGACAGGGGCTGGCTACACCTTC. It codes for CASSGGTGAGYTF.

V and J are TRBV20-1 and TRBJ1-2, with unresolved D. In germline, CDR1 is DFQATT, CDR2 SNEGSKA (reference sequence). The CDR3 runs 13 residues. The V end lost 3 bases, the J end lost 4 bases, and 12 bases lay between the germline ends. The CDR3 reads CSASLEISYGYTF. The CDR3, as DNA: TGCAGTGCTAGCCTAGAGATATCCTATGGCTACACCTTC.

The chain combines TRBV19 with TRBJ2-6; 10 bases line up with TRBD1. The CDR3 is 17 residues long. The trim removed 9 bases at V and 2 bases at J, leaving 10 bases unmatched. Germline CDR1 and CDR2: LNHDA and SQIVND (reference sequence). The CDR3, as DNA: TGTGCCAGCCGGCACGGGACAGGGGTTGCTGGGGCCAACGTCCTGACTTTC. It encodes CASRHGTGVAGANVLTF.

The chain joins TRBV20-1 to TRBJ2-7; possibly TRBD2 for D (5 bases). Germline V gene sequence: CDR1 DFQATT, CDR2 SNEGSKA (reference sequence). The ends were cut back, 3 bases at V and 0 bases at J, with 6 bases in the middle. The CDR3 has 12 amino acids. CDR3 region: CSARTNSYEQYF. CDR3 sequence (DNA): TGCAGTGCTAGGACTAACTCCTACGAGCAGTACTTC.

This chain uses TRBV28 with TRBJ1-1; perhaps TRBD1 as D (6 bases). V was trimmed by 5 bases and J by 1 base, leaving 14 bases between them. The CDR3 is made up of 15 amino acids. Germline V gene data show CDR1 as MDHEN and CDR2 as SYDVKM. The CDR3 coding sequence is TGTGCCAGCAGTGTTTACAGGGTCCGGAACACTGAAGCTTTCTTT. Translated, it gives CASSVYRVRNTEAFF.

The chain employs TRBV30 and TRBJ2-1; no clear D gene. This CDR3 has 11 amino acids. From germline, CDR1 is GTSNPN and CDR2 SVGIG (reference sequence). The V end was cut by 3 bases, the J end by 7 bases, with 7 bases between. CDR3 region: CAWSALNEQFF. The CDR3 DNA reads TGTGCCTGGAGCGCCCTGAATGAGCAGTTCTTC.

The V call is TRBV4-1, the J call TRBJ2-7; 10 nucleotides match TRBD2. This CDR3 is 14 amino acids long. The germline V gene has CDR1 MGHRA and CDR2 YSYEKL. The J segment lost 7 bases and the V segment lost 4 bases, leaving 7 bases of the junction unmatched. CDR3 in amino acids: CASSPIAGGWEQYV. Here the CDR3 DNA reads TGCGCCAGCAGCCCTATAGCGGGGGGCTGGGAGCAGTACGTC.

This clonotype has only one observation. The J gene is TRBJ2-3, the V gene TRBV11-2; D not certain. Deletions cut 4 bases from V and 2 bases from J, with 4 bases between. CDR1 and CDR2 (germline): SGHAT, FQNNGV. The length of the CDR3 is 12 residues. As DNA, the CDR3 is TGTGCCAGCAGCTCCTTCACAGATACGCAGTATTTT. As protein: CASSSFTDTQYF.

The chain uses TRBV7-9 and TRBJ1-2; D gene unclear. The CDR3 runs 11 residues. Deletions cut 5 bases from V and 6 bases from J, with 7 bases between. Germline CDR1 SEHNR, CDR2 FQNEAQ (reference sequence). The CDR3 reads CASSLIDGYTF. The CDR3 bases are TGTGCCAGCAGCCTGATAGATGGCTACACCTTC.

This clonotype was picked up one time. The CDR3 DNA reads as TGCAGTGCAAGCGGGGAGGACAATGAGCAGTTCTTC. Its translation is CSASGEDNEQFF. The J gene is TRBJ2-1, the V gene TRBV20-1, with 7 bases that match TRBD2. Germline loops: CDR1 DFQATT, CDR2 SNEGSKA (reference sequence). The J segment lost 5 bases and the V segment lost 6 bases, leaving 4 bases of the junction unmatched. The CDR3 covers 12 residues.

V gene TRBV3-1 combines with J gene TRBJ2-7; D unresolved. Deletions cut 0 bases from V and 0 bases from J, with 6 bases between. Germline loops: CDR1 LGHDT, CDR2 YNNKEL (reference sequence). The length of the CDR3 is 14 residues. The CDR3 coding sequence is TGTGCCAGCAGCCAAGACAGCGCCTCCTACGAGCAGTACTTC. Its protein product is CASSQDSASYEQYF.